Listed below are T cell receptor beta chains from one sample, sequenced in a study of early T cells in non-severe SARS-CoV-2 infection. TCRdb analysed the 5' RACE reads with MiXCR anew, one entry per CDR3 protein. The sample has fewer than 85,000 distinct CDR3 sequences; approximately 13% are singletons. Sequencing was performed on whole blood. All receptors come from an adult who was a healthcare worker with PCR-confirmed SARS-CoV-2 infection or an uninfected control (not recorded which). CDR3s include the opening cysteine and the closing phenylalanine or tryptophan. Each record gives: V gene, J gene, clone size, CDR3 protein. A clone size is listed for some rows: how often the clone was seen (once, few, many), or a class if it is expanded.

V gene: TRBV27
J gene: TRBJ2-2
clone size: many
CDR3 protein: CASSINQGSGELFF

V gene: TRBV25-1
J gene: TRBJ1-3
clone size: many
CDR3 protein: CASSDLGNSGNTIYF

V gene: TRBV7-2
J gene: TRBJ2-6
clone size: few
CDR3 protein: CASSLKLRLEANVLTF

V gene: TRBV7-2
J gene: TRBJ1-5
clone size: many
CDR3 protein: CASSSQGTQPQHF

V gene: TRBV7-2
J gene: TRBJ2-1
clone size: many
CDR3 protein: CASSLASLNEQFF

V gene: TRBV5-6
J gene: TRBJ2-3
clone size: many
CDR3 protein: CASSLRLTGPGDTQYF

V gene: TRBV28
J gene: TRBJ2-5
clone size: NA
CDR3 protein: CASSLFPGLETQYF

V gene: TRBV28
J gene: TRBJ1-2
clone size: NA
CDR3 protein: CASSRDSYGYTF

V gene: TRBV7-9
J gene: TRBJ2-1
clone size: NA
CDR3 protein: CASSLLAGSSYNEQFF

V gene: TRBV10-2
J gene: TRBJ2-1
clone size: few
CDR3 protein: CASSPGQARDYNEQFF

V gene: TRBV5-5
J gene: TRBJ1-5
clone size: many
CDR3 protein: CASSPNRGGNQPQHF

V gene: TRBV6-2/TRBV6-3
J gene: TRBJ2-7
clone size: many
CDR3 protein: CAILAIASYEQYF

V gene: TRBV28
J gene: TRBJ2-1
clone size: many
CDR3 protein: CASSLHRAGYEQFF

V gene: TRBV7-2
J gene: TRBJ1-2
clone size: many
CDR3 protein: CASSPTRADYGYTF

V gene: TRBV2
J gene: TRBJ1-2
clone size: many
CDR3 protein: CASSDWGQGFQGVYTF

V gene: TRBV11-2
J gene: TRBJ2-7
clone size: many
CDR3 protein: CASSDRTGKSYEQYF

V gene: TRBV28
J gene: TRBJ1-5
clone size: NA
CDR3 protein: CASRENNQPQHF

V gene: TRBV29-1
J gene: TRBJ1-4
clone size: few
CDR3 protein: CSIRGGEKLFF

V gene: TRBV20-1
J gene: TRBJ1-6
clone size: many
CDR3 protein: CSATDRENSPLHF

V gene: TRBV19
J gene: TRBJ2-7
clone size: many
CDR3 protein: CASSIDGRTYEQYF

V gene: TRBV12-3/TRBV12-4
J gene: TRBJ1-4
clone size: many
CDR3 protein: CASSLDPATNEKLFF

V gene: TRBV20-1
J gene: TRBJ1-1
clone size: many
CDR3 protein: CSHDPSGDTEAFF

V gene: TRBV2
J gene: TRBJ1-1
clone size: many
CDR3 protein: CASSDRAEAFF

V gene: TRBV2
J gene: TRBJ1-2
clone size: many
CDR3 protein: CASSNWGDGYTF

V gene: TRBV7-2
J gene: TRBJ2-1
clone size: NA
CDR3 protein: CASSDIPSQEQFF

V gene: TRBV6-2/TRBV6-3
J gene: TRBJ2-7
clone size: NA
CDR3 protein: CASSLTGEITYEQYF

V gene: TRBV20-1
J gene: TRBJ1-5
clone size: few
CDR3 protein: CSARGTGGVQPQHF

V gene: TRBV12-3/TRBV12-4
J gene: TRBJ2-1
clone size: many
CDR3 protein: CASSLGLNHNEQFF

V gene: TRBV5-5
J gene: TRBJ1-1
clone size: many
CDR3 protein: CASNLMNTEAFF

V gene: TRBV5-1
J gene: TRBJ1-2
clone size: NA
CDR3 protein: CASSLEGGYGYTF

V gene: TRBV6-5
J gene: TRBJ2-7
clone size: many
CDR3 protein: CASRDGRDNSYEQYF

V gene: TRBV10-1
J gene: TRBJ2-2
clone size: many
CDR3 protein: CASSALDRGNTGELFF

V gene: TRBV5-1
J gene: TRBJ2-1
clone size: many
CDR3 protein: CASSLDSPYNEQFF

V gene: TRBV11-2
J gene: TRBJ1-1
clone size: many
CDR3 protein: CASSFTALNTEAFF

V gene: TRBV28
J gene: TRBJ1-2
clone size: NA
CDR3 protein: CASSISYGYTF

V gene: TRBV7-9
J gene: TRBJ2-3
clone size: many
CDR3 protein: CASSSWDVGTDTQYF

V gene: TRBV12-3/TRBV12-4
J gene: TRBJ1-4
clone size: NA
CDR3 protein: CASSLEQSDEKLFF

V gene: TRBV4-3
J gene: TRBJ2-3
clone size: many
CDR3 protein: CASSQGSLHTDTQYF

V gene: TRBV29-1
J gene: TRBJ2-3
clone size: NA
CDR3 protein: CSVVPAKGTDTQYF

V gene: TRBV20-1
J gene: TRBJ2-1
clone size: many
CDR3 protein: CSAIKIAGETYNEQFF

V gene: TRBV9
J gene: TRBJ2-5
clone size: NA
CDR3 protein: CASSVGTEETQYF

V gene: TRBV12-3/TRBV12-4
J gene: TRBJ2-2
clone size: many
CDR3 protein: CASSLDSPNTGELFF

V gene: TRBV13
J gene: TRBJ2-1
clone size: NA
CDR3 protein: CASRRQNNEQFF

V gene: TRBV7-2
J gene: TRBJ2-2
clone size: many
CDR3 protein: CASSVQGNTGELFF

V gene: TRBV5-5
J gene: TRBJ2-3
clone size: few
CDR3 protein: CASSFLPTDTQYF